This T cell receptor beta chain appears in the sequencing data of a study of cytomegalovirus exposure and HLA in healthy donors. The V gene lost 6 bases and the J gene lost 4 bases, with 18 bases spanning the gap. Looked up from germline, CDR1 is MDHEN and CDR2 is SYDVKM. This CDR3 contains 15 residues. PCR used 60 Vbeta primers and 13 Jbeta primers. The table came from immunoSEQ multiplex PCR; TCRdb's copy has only in-frame clones and leaves some out. The table includes roughly 130,000 clones, roughly 82% detected once. Study-level results: The study carried out a later analysis of TCR beta sequences. It associated some 17,000 of them with specific HLA alleles at a false discovery rate of 0.05.

Points on this clone: The antigen is not known.

This clonotype was sampled from a male donor in good health and CMV-seropositive. The source material was PBMCs. The rearrangement links TRBV28 to TRBJ2-5; the D gene is possibly TRBD2 (6 bases). The CDR3 region has the DNA TGTGCCAGCAGCCCGAGGGAAATGGGGGGAGAGACCCAGTACTTC. Protein sequence: CASSPREMGGETQYF. The whole variable domain, filled in from reference TRBV28 and TRBJ2-5, reads DVKVTQSSRYLVKRTGEKVFLECVQDMDHENMFWYRQDPGLGLRLIYFSYDVKMKEKGDIPEGYSVSREKKERFSLILESASTNQTSMYLCASSPREMGGETQYFGPGTRLLVL.